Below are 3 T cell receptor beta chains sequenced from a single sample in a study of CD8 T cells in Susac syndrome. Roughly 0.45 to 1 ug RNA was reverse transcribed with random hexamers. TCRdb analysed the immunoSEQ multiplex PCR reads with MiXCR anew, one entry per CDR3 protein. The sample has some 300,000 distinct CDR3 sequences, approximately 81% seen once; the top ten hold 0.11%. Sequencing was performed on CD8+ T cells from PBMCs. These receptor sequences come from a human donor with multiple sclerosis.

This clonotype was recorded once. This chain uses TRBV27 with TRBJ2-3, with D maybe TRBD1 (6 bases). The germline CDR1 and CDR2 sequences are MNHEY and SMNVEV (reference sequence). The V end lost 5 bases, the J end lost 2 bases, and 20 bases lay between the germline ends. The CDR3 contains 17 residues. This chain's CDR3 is CASSPEGVPFSTDTQYF. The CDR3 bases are TGTGCCAGCAGTCCAGAGGGGGTCCCCTTCTCCACAGATACGCAGTATTTT.

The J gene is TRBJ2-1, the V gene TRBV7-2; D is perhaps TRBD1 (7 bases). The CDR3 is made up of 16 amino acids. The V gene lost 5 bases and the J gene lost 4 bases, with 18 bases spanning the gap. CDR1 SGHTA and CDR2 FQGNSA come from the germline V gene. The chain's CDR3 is CASSPRSGGLYNEQFF. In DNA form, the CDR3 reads TGTGCCAGCAGCCCCAGATCAGGGGGGTTGTACAATGAGCAGTTCTTC.

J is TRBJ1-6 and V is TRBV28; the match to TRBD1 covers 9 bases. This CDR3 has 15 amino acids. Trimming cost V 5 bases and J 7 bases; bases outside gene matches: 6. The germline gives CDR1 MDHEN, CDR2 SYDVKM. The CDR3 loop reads CASSPGGTGNSPLHF. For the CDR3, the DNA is TGTGCCAGCAGTCCGGGTGGGACAGGGAATTCACCCCTCCACTTT.